This T cell receptor beta chain was recovered during a study of cytomegalovirus exposure and HLA in healthy donors. The donors were healthy bone marrow donors. The study ran its PCR with 60 Vbeta and 13 Jbeta primers. Sequenced by immunoSEQ multiplex PCR; TCRdb stores in-frame clones only, minus some. The sample gives around 92,000 clones, roughly 80% of which show up once; approximately 1.3% is in the top ten. The TCR originated in a girl under 10 years old in good health and CMV-seropositive. Sequencing was carried out using PBMCs.

The CDR3 is CAIGSPTGMGNQPQHF. In DNA, the CDR3 is TGTGCCATCGGGTCCCCAACAGGGATGGGTAATCAGCCCCAGCATTTT. The rearrangement joins TRBV10-3 to TRBJ1-5, with D possibly being TRBD1 (6 bases). Per germline, CDR1 ENHRY and CDR2 SYGVKD. This CDR3 region has 16 residues. Trimming removed 8 bases from V and 4 bases from J, with 21 bases in between.